The subject of this entry is one TCR beta chain. Its antigen is still unknown. No base-level quality is on record; no much larger clone is a single base apart. The data derive from a study of a mutant IDH1 vaccine in newly diagnosed glioma (dated by TCRdb to the early 2020s). For the study in its entirety: Across visits V03 through V10, patients got a total of eight vaccinations, given in weeks 1, 3, 5, 7, 11, 15, 19 and 23. Vaccination began 4-6 weeks after radiotherapy alone, or alongside temozolomide cycles in the chemotherapy-containing groups. Of the approximately 33 treated patients, about 62% were male and about 40% were female, and the mean age was roughly 38 years. Prior to enrollment, standard therapy consisting of radiotherapy alone, temozolomide alone, or radiochemotherapy with temozolomide had been administered to patients, with the combination being received by most patients. Peripheral blood was drawn at six visits: V03 (baseline), V05, V07, V10, V12 and V13. For exploratory analyses, longitudinal TCRB deep sequencing was carried out in around 24 treated patients wherever samples were available. Summary of the overall study and its limitations: It was noted by the authors that analyses of patient blood samples could not be reproduced owing to sample limitations. Immune responses induced by the vaccine were seen in approximately 93% of patients across multiple MHC alleles. Availability determined which PBMC samples were chosen for TCRB deep sequencing. No apparent relationship was observed between pseudoprogression and alterations in the top peripheral T cell clonotypes detected by TCRB sequencing.

The sample's time point label is to be understood as: week 11, during vaccination. Each vaccine dose was 300 ug of a 20-mer mutant IDH1 peptide in Montanide, given subcutaneously with topical imiquimod. Newly diagnosed WHO grade 3 or 4 IDH1-mutant astrocytomas showing loss of nuclear ATRX were present in the donors. The samples were drawn from NOA16, a multicentre, single-arm, open-label phase I trial in Germany that tested a mutant IDH1 peptide vaccine in humans for the first time. Genomic DNA for TCRB sequencing was isolated from EDTA blood with the DNeasy Blood and Tissue Kit. Cut back by 6 bases and 8 bases, the V and J ends lie 8 bases apart. Reading from cysteine to phenylalanine, the CDR3 counts 10 amino acids. Of the read, only the CDR3 DNA is kept; its 30 bases are in frame from base 1. CDR1 and CDR2 (SQVTM, ANQGSEA) derive from the germline V gene. Library preparation employed the immunoSEQ multiplex PCR assay. Rearranged TCR beta chain sequences were amplified using the hsTCRB Kit according to the manufacturer's protocol. Sequencing of TCRB libraries was carried out on an Illumina MiSeq. The authors' pipeline ran thus. Demultiplexing, trimming and gene mapping were performed with the kit vendor's proprietary platform. The table comes from immuneACCESS by way of TCRdb, which keeps in-frame sequences with V and J called. Part of the clones is missing from these tables; in studies checked, under half for an unresolved V gene and the rest for unknown reasons. The V and J calls and clone size come from that table; D and trimming were worked out from the DNA. This sample has about 61,000 clones in its table, and over 70% of those were observed once. Together, the top ten hold approximately 6.1% of the sample.

This TCR was recovered from a man aged 45-65 years with glioma. This sample comprised PBMCs, obtained from a glioma patient whose treatment included an IDH1 peptide vaccine. The chain links TRBV29-1 with TRBJ2-1; no D gene can be assigned with confidence. The nucleotide sequence reads TGCAGCGTCTTGAATGATGAGCAGTTCTTC. It translates to CSVLNDEQFF.